The present T cell receptor (beta chain) was sequenced within a study of cytomegalovirus exposure and HLA in healthy donors. Losses at the gene ends were 6 bases for V and 0 bases for J; bases not matched to a gene: 18. The CDR3 contains 20 residues. Germline V gene lookup returns CDR1 LGHNT and CDR2 FRNRAP. Researchers ran the PCR with 60 Vbeta and 13 Jbeta primers. Some clones are missing from TCRdb's copy, which holds only in-frame ones; the method was immunoSEQ multiplex PCR. The sample shows more than 90,000 clones, 76% of them seen only once. A word on this clone: Its antigen is as yet unknown.

Study-wide results and caveats: Most observed TCR sequences were rare, whereas some public TCRs were detected in many donors. The authors listed 164 TCR beta chains as cytomegalovirus-associated.

The specimen was PBMCs. The TCR comes from a man aged 35 to 55 in good health and CMV-seronegative. The rearrangement uses TRBV12-5 and TRBJ1-4, with 8 nucleotides matching TRBD1. CDR3: CASGPKRTGMKIATNEKLFF. CDR3 DNA: TGTGCTAGTGGACCTAAAAGGACAGGGATGAAAATTGCAACTAATGAAAAACTGTTTTTT.